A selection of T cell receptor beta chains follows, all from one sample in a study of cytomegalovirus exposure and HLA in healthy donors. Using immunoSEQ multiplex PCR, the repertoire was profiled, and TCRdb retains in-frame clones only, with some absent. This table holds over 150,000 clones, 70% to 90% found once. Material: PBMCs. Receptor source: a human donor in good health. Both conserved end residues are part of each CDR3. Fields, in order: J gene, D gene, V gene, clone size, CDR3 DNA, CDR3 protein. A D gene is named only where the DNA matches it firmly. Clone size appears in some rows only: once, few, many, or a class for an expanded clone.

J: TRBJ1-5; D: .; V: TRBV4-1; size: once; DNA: TGCGCCAGCAGCCAACAGGTTTCCAATCAGCCCCAGCATTTT; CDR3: CASSQQVSNQPQHF
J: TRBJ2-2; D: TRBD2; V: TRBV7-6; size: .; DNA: TGTGCCAGCAGCTTAGCGCCGCGGGGGGTGAGCGGGGAGCTGTTTTTT; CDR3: CASSLAPRGVSGELFF
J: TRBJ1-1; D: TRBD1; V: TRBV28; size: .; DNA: TGTGCCAGCAGTTCGCAGGGGGCCGCGAACACTGAAGCTTTCTTT; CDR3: CASSSQGAANTEAFF
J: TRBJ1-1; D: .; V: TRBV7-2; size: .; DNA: TGTGCCAGCAGCTTCGACAGTAGGAGGGCTGAAGCTTTCTTT; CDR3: CASSFDSRRAEAFF
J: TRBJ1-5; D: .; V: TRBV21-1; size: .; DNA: TGTGCCAGCAGCTCCCCGGGACAGGGTAATCAGCCCCAGCATTTT; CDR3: CASSSPGQGNQPQHF
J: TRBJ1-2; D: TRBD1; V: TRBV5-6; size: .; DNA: TGTGCCAGCAGCTCACCTCAGTTCGCTGGACAGGGAGCTTATGGCTACACCTTC; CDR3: CASSSPQFAGQGAYGYTF
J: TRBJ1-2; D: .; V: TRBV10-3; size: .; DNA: TGTGCCATCAGTGAACTATTGGCAGGACTAAAATTTGTTTCCTATGGCTACACCTTC; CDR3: CAISELLAGLKFVSYGYTF
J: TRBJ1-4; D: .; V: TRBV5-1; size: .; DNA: TGCGCCAGCACCTCGGGGAGCCGCGAGGAAAAACTGTTTTTT; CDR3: CASTSGSREEKLFF
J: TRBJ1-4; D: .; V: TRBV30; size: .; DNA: TGTGCCTGGAGAGACCGGCAGGGGACTAATGAAAAACTGTTTTTT; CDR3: CAWRDRQGTNEKLFF
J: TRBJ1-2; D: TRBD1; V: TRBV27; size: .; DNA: TGTGCCAGCAGTTCTACTGGGGCAGACAGGGAAGGCTACACCTTC; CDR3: CASSSTGADREGYTF
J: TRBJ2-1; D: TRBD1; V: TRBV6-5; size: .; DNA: TGTGCCAGCAGTGACAGGGGATCTAGGAATGAGCAGTTCTTC; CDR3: CASSDRGSRNEQFF
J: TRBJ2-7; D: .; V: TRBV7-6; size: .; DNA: TGTGCCAGCAGCTCCGGCGGGGCCGGCGGATACGAGCAGTACTTC; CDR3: CASSSGGAGGYEQYF
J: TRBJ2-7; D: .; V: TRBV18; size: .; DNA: TGTGCCAGCTCACCACAATGGGGGGAGAGCTCCTACGAGCAGTACTTC; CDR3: CASSPQWGESSYEQYF
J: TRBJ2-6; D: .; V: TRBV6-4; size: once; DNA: TGTGCCAGCAGTTCACAGGAATCCAACGTCCTGACTTTC; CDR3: CASSSQESNVLTF
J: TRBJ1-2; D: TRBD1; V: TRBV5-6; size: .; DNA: TGTGCCAGCAGCGCCGGACAGGGCCAGAGGGGGTATGGCTACACCTTC; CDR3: CASSAGQGQRGYGYTF
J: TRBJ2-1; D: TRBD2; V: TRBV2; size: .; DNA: TGTGCCAGCAGTGAGGTAGCGGGGGGCTACAATGAGCAGTTCTTC; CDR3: CASSEVAGGYNEQFF
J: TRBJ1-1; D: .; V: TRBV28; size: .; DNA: TGTGCCAGCAGTCCCAAAACCGGGAACAGAAACTGGCCACTGAAGGCTTTCTTT; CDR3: CASSPKTGNRNWPLKAFF
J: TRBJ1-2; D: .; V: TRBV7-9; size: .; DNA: TGTGCCAGCTATAGGAGTGATGGCTACACCTTC; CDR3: CASYRSDGYTF
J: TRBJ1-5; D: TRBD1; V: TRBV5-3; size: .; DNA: TGTGCCAGAAGCCGACAGGGGTTAGAGCCCCAGCATTTT; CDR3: CARSRQGLEPQHF
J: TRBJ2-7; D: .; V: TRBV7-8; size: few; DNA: TGTGCCAGCAGCTCCGCGGCCGAGCAGTACTTC; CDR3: CASSSAAEQYF
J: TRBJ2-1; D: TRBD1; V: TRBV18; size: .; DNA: TGTGCCAGCTCACGCTCCGGGACAGGGGTTAATGAGCAGTTCTTC; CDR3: CASSRSGTGVNEQFF
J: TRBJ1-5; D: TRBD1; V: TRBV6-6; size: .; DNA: TGTGCCAGCAGGACAGGGGACAATCAGCCCCAGCATTTT; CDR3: CASRTGDNQPQHF
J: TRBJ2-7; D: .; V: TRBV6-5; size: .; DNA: TGTGCCAGCAGTTACTCGAGAGACAGGTTTACCTACGAGCAGTACTTC; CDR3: CASSYSRDRFTYEQYF
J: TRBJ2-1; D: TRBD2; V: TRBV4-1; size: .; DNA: TGCGCCAGCAGCCTCATGGGACTAGCGAACTACAATGAGCAGTTCTTC; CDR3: CASSLMGLANYNEQFF
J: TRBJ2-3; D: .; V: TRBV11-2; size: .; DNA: TGTGCCAGCAGCTTATTCAGGTGGGGGGTCACAGATACGCAGTATTTT; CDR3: CASSLFRWGVTDTQYF
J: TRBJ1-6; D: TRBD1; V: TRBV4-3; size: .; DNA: TGCGCCAGCAGCCAAGAAAAGGGACAGGGGAAAGAGGGTTCACCCCTCCACTTT; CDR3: CASSQEKGQGKEGSPLHF
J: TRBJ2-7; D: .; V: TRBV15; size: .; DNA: TGTGCCACCAGCAGAGTAGATGTTTACGAGCAGTACTTC; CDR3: CATSRVDVYEQYF
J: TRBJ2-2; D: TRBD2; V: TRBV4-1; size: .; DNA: TGCGCCAGCAGCCGTGAGCGGGGACCTACCGGGGAGCTGTTTTTT; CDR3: CASSRERGPTGELFF
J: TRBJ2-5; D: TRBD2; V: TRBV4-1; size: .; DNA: TGCGCCAGCAGCCGCCAGATAGCGGGAGAGGAGACCCAGTACTTC; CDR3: CASSRQIAGEETQYF
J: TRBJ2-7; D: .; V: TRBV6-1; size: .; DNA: TGTGCCAGCAGAATGAGGGGGGACAGTTCCTACGAGCAGTACTTC; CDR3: CASRMRGDSSYEQYF
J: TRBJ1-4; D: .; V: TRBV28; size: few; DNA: TGTGCCAGCAGGGCCAGGGGTTCGGAAAAACTGTTTTTT; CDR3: CASRARGSEKLFF
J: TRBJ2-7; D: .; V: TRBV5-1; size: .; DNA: TGCGCCAGCAGCTTGGAACCCCCCAAGACTGTCTACGAGCAGTACTTC; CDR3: CASSLEPPKTVYEQYF
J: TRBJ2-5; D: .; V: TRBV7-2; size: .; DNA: TGTGCCAGCAGCTTAGGGACAGCGCAAGAGACCCAGTACTTC; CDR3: CASSLGTAQETQYF
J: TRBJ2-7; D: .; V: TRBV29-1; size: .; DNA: TGCAGCTCAACAGAGGGGGCGGGAGAGCAGTACTTC; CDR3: CSSTEGAGEQYF
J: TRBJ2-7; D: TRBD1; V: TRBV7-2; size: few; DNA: TGTGCCAGCAGCTTAGGCCAGGGGGCGACCTACGAGCAGTACTTC; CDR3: CASSLGQGATYEQYF
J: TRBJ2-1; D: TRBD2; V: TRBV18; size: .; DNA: TGTGCCAGCTCTCCTGGACTAGCGGGTTTGAATGAGCAGTTCTTC; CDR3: CASSPGLAGLNEQFF
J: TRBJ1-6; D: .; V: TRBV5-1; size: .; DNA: TGCGCCAGCAGCTTGGCCGGGGAGGGCAGGGGTTCACCCCTCCACTTT; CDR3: CASSLAGEGRGSPLHF
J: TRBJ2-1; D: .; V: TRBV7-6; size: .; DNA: TGTGCCAGCAGCTTAGCCGCGGGAAGTTTTAATGAGCAGTTCTTC; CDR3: CASSLAAGSFNEQFF
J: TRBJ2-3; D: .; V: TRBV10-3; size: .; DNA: TGTGCCATCAGTGAGTCGGGAGGCACAGATACGCAGTATTTT; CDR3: CAISESGGTDTQYF
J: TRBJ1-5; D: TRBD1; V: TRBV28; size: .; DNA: TGTGCCAGCAGTAACCGGGACAGGGGGGGTAGTCAGCCCCAGCATTTT; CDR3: CASSNRDRGGSQPQHF
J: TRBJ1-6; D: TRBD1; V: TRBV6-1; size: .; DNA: TGTGCCAGCAGTGTCACCCCGGGACAGGGAAAGACACCCCTCCACTTT; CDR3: CASSVTPGQGKTPLHF
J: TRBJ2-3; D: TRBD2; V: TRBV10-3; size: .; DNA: TGTGCCCATGCTAGCGGGAGGGCCACAGATACGCAGTATTTT; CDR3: CAHASGRATDTQYF